The 22 T cell receptor beta chains below all came from one sample that was sequenced in a study of CD8 T cells in ankylosing spondylitis. MiXCR, applied by TCRdb to the 5' RACE reads, yields one record per CDR3 protein. Among roughly 150,000 distinct CDR3 sequences listed, roughly 34% were seen once. Source material: synovial fluid, either unsorted or a sorted T cell fraction (not recorded which). The receptors were gathered from a male donor with ankylosing spondylitis.

The genes are TRBV20-1 and TRBJ2-7; a possible D gene is TRBD2 (5 bases). The CDR3 is 15 amino acids. V was shortened by 3 bases and J by 2 bases, with 17 bases between the two germline ends. CDR1 is DFQATT, CDR2 SNEGSKA, per germline (reference sequence). The CDR3 protein is CSARPPGSGTYEQYF. The CDR3 region has the DNA TGCAGTGCTAGGCCGCCGGGGAGCGGCACCTACGAGCAGTACTTC.

The chain couples TRBV24-1 to TRBJ1-3; D unresolved. Trimming took 6 bases from V and 0 from J, leaving 5 bases between them. The CDR3 is made up of 13 amino acids. CDR1 and CDR2 from the germline V gene are KGHDR and SFDVKD. CDR3 sequence (DNA): TGTGCCACCAGTCTGGGCTCTGGAAACACCATATATTTT. Translated: CATSLGSGNTIYF.

This clonotype has only a few counts. V usage is TRBV6-5 and J usage is TRBJ1-4; D call uncertain. The ends were cut back, 2 bases at V and 8 bases at J, with 12 bases in the middle. This CDR3 region has 14 residues. The germline V gene encodes CDR1 MNHEY and CDR2 SVGAGI. The CDR3: CASSYGVKGEKLFF. The DNA of the CDR3 is TGTGCCAGCAGTTACGGGGTGAAGGGAGAAAAACTGTTTTTT.

The genes are TRBV6-1 and TRBJ2-5, with D uncertain. CDR3 length: 12 amino acids. From germline, CDR1 is MNHNS and CDR2 SASEGT. V was shortened by 7 bases and J by 2 bases, with 8 bases between the two germline ends. The CDR3 region is CASTRRQETQYF. In DNA form, the CDR3 reads TGTGCCAGCACCCGGAGACAAGAGACCCAGTACTTC.

There are many counts of this clonotype. The rearrangement uses TRBV20-1 and TRBJ2-2, with D uncertain. The CDR3 has 12 residues. V dropped 6 bases and J dropped 4 bases, with 9 bases sitting between them. Germline V gene sequence: CDR1 DFQATT, CDR2 SNEGSKA (reference sequence). DNA of the CDR3: TGCAGTGCGGGCAGACCCACCGGGGAGCTGTTTTTT. Its protein product is CSAGRPTGELFF.

Only a few counts were recorded for this clonotype. The V and J genes are TRBV5-1 and TRBJ2-3; 12 positions match TRBD2. Germline V lookup: CDR1 SGHRS, CDR2 YFSETQ. V was clipped by 1 base and J by 2 bases; unmatched bases: 5. The CDR3 loop spans 17 amino acids. As DNA, the CDR3 is TGCGCCAGCAGCTTGTTGACTAGCGGGAGTCCCACAGATACGCAGTATTTT. It yields the protein CASSLLTSGSPTDTQYF.

This clonotype showed up just a few times. The chain employs TRBV24-1 and TRBJ2-5; 7 bases fit TRBD1. The V segment lost 3 bases and the J segment 2 bases; nucleotides outside the gene matches: 8. This CDR3 has 16 amino acids. Germline CDR1 KGHDR, CDR2 SFDVKD. CDR3: CATSDPTGTAQETQYF. The CDR3 nucleotides are TGTGCCACCAGTGATCCCACCGGGACAGCACAAGAGACCCAGTACTTC.

The CDR3 DNA is TGCAGCGTTTCCGGACGGACGAACACTGAAGCTTTCTTT. It encodes CSVSGRTNTEAFF. The genes are TRBV29-1 and TRBJ1-1, with D uncertain. CDR3 length: 13 residues. CDR1 and CDR2 (germline): SQVTM, ANQGSEA. Trimming shortened V by 5 bases and J by 1 base, and 11 bases separated the two germline ends.

In its sample, this clonotype was seen many times. The genes are TRBV27 and TRBJ1-1; 8 nucleotides align to TRBD1. Germline V CDR1 and CDR2: MNHEY, SMNVEV (reference sequence). V shed 3 bases, J shed 0 bases, and the junction held 6 bases outside the gene matches. The CDR3 spans 16 residues. The chain's CDR3 is CASSLQGAVVNTEAFF. The CDR3 nucleotides read TGTGCCAGCAGTTTGCAGGGGGCTGTAGTGAACACTGAAGCTTTCTTT.

This clonotype was seen at least ten times. The V gene is TRBV15, the J gene TRBJ2-3; TRBD2 agrees at 7 bases. CDR3 size: 15 residues. Germline CDR1 and CDR2: LNHNV and YYDKDF (reference sequence). The junction had 6 bases not matched to a gene; V was cut back by 0 bases and J by 6 bases. CDR3 sequence (DNA): TGTGCCACCAGCAGAGATCGGGGAGGGAGGGATACGCAGTATTTT. This translates into CATSRDRGGRDTQYF.

This clonotype was picked up a small number of times. This chain links TRBV12-3 or TRBV12-4 with TRBJ1-1; D is possibly TRBD1 (5 bases). This CDR3 comprises 15 residues. Trimming shortened V by 2 bases and J by 4 bases, and 14 bases separated the two germline ends. CDR3 sequence reads: CASSLQGRLSTEAFF. Written as DNA, the CDR3 is TGTGCCAGCAGTTTACAGGGACGTTTGAGCACTGAAGCTTTCTTT.

J is TRBJ1-3 and V is TRBV3-1, with a possible D match to TRBD1 (5 bases). The CDR3 totals 16 residues. Looked up from germline, CDR1 is LGHDT and CDR2 is YNNKEL (reference sequence). Deletions cut 1 base from V and 3 bases from J, with 13 bases between. CDR3 DNA sequence: TGTGCCAGCAGCCAAGGCGGGGGTTTTGGTGGAAACACCATATATTTT. The encoded protein is CASSQGGGFGGNTIYF.

This clonotype was observed a handful of times. V and J are TRBV20-1 and TRBJ1-4; 8 positions match TRBD1. The ends lost 6 bases at V and 6 bases at J; junction bases unmatched: 6. The length of the CDR3 is 13 residues. The germline V gene encodes CDR1 DFQATT and CDR2 SNEGSKA (reference sequence). The CDR3 is CSATTDRDEKLFF. CDR3 nucleotide sequence: TGCAGTGCCACCACGGACAGGGATGAAAAACTGTTTTTT.

The rearrangement links TRBV2 to TRBJ1-4; possibly TRBD1 for D (5 bases). Looked up from germline, CDR1 is SNHLY and CDR2 is FYNNEI. This CDR3 spans 15 amino acids. With 3 bases removed from V and 7 bases from J, the gap between germline ends came to 15 bases. CDR3 region: CASSDLWQGGEKLFF. CDR3 DNA: TGTGCCAGCAGTGATTTGTGGCAGGGCGGTGAAAAACTGTTTTTT.

The V gene is TRBV19, the J gene TRBJ1-1; 11 bases line up with TRBD1. This CDR3 has 14 amino acids. After removal of 5 bases from V and 4 bases from J, the junction contained 3 bases not matched to a gene. In germline, CDR1 is LNHDA, CDR2 SQIVND (reference sequence). CDR3 in DNA: TGTGCCAGTAGTTCCGGACAGGGGGCCACTGAAGCTTTCTTT. Encoded protein: CASSSGQGATEAFF. Filled out from reference TRBV19 and TRBJ1-1, the complete variable domain reads DGGITQSPKYLFRKEGQNVTLSCEQNLNHDAMYWYRQDPGQGLRLIYYSQIVNDFQKGDIAEGYSVSREKKESFPLTVTSAQKNPTAFYLCASSSGQGATEAFFGQGTRLTVV.

This clonotype was counted between two and nine times. CDR3 DNA sequence: TGTGCCACCAGTAGAGGGGCAGGTGGCGAGCAGTACTTC. It encodes CATSRGAGGEQYF. The V and J genes are TRBV24-1 and TRBJ2-7; TRBD1 or TRBD2 may be the D gene (5 bases each). CDR1 KGHDR and CDR2 SFDVKD come from the germline V gene. The CDR3 length is 13 residues. V lost 6 bases and J 6 bases, leaving 14 bases between the germline ends.

This clonotype has more than one count but fewer than ten. V is TRBV6-1 and J is TRBJ2-1, with 7 bases matching TRBD2. This CDR3 is 16 amino acids long. The J segment lost 4 bases and the V segment lost 6 bases, leaving 12 bases of the junction unmatched. CDR1 and CDR2 (germline): MNHNS, SASEGT. CDR3 sequence reads: CASRPYQRGIYNEQFF. In DNA form, the CDR3 reads TGTGCCAGCAGGCCGTACCAGCGGGGTATTTACAATGAGCAGTTCTTC.

To note about this clonotype: The junction differs from germline at one of its ends, possibly a read error. In DNA, the CDR3 is TGTGCCAGCAGGGTTCCGGGACTAGCGGGGCGAGTGGTCTTC. It yields the protein CASRVPGLAGRVVF. V gene TRBV28 combines with J gene TRBJ2-1, with 13 bases lining up with TRBD2. This CDR3 contains 14 residues. Germline V gene lookup returns CDR1 MDHEN and CDR2 SYDVKM.

This clonotype was detected only a few times. The chain combines TRBV12-3 or TRBV12-4 with TRBJ1-6; D call uncertain. V was cut by 2 bases and J by 8 bases, with 7 bases left in between. This CDR3 contains 13 residues. CDR3 bases: TGTGCCAGCAGTTTAAACGGCGATTCACCCCTCCACTTT. Translation: CASSLNGDSPLHF.

Only a few counts were recorded for this clonotype. This chain links TRBV28 with TRBJ2-1; 9 nucleotides line up with TRBD1. Looked up from germline, CDR1 is MDHEN and CDR2 is SYDVKM. The CDR3 is made up of 15 amino acids. Trimming at V came to 3 bases and at J to 5 bases, leaving 5 bases not matched to a gene. Here the CDR3 DNA reads TGTGCCAGCAGTTTTCGGACAGGGGTCCACAATGAGCAGTTCTTC. It yields the protein CASSFRTGVHNEQFF.

This rearrangement joins TRBV18 to TRBJ2-1; 9 nucleotides line up with TRBD1. Germline V gene sequence: CDR1 KGHSH, CDR2 LQKENI. This CDR3 contains 15 residues. V lost 0 bases to trimming and J lost 8 bases; unmatched junction nucleotides: 5. The CDR3 region has the DNA TGTGCCAGCTCACCACCCGGGACAGGGATGGATGAGCAGTTCTTC. This encodes CASSPPGTGMDEQFF.

The chain carries TRBV6-1 and TRBJ1-2; D gene ambiguous. This CDR3 has 13 amino acids. The germline V gene encodes CDR1 MNHNS and CDR2 SASEGT. With 2 bases removed from V and 4 bases from J, the gap between germline ends came to 8 bases. The CDR3 spells CASSEQDSYGYTF. CDR3 coding DNA: TGTGCCAGCAGTGAACAGGACTCCTATGGCTACACCTTC.